This TCR beta chain was sequenced for a study of radiation and T cells in renal cell carcinoma. For the study at large: Nephrectomy followed 15 Gy stereotactic body radiation by 4 weeks.

Stated time point: blood 2 weeks post-SBRT. Treatment reported: 15 Gy SBRT to primary tumor, nephrectomy 4 weeks later. Serial blood draws occurred at baseline and 2 and 4 weeks post-SBRT. Clear cell pathology was present in this patient's renal cell carcinoma. As concerns this clone: No antigen is known for it.

Whole-study results and caveats: From baseline, blood top tumor clonotypes peaked at 2 weeks post-radiation.

Germline-derived CDR1 and CDR2 are MNHNS and SASEGT. This CDR3 region has 16 residues. Trimming shortened V by 1 base and J by 5 bases, and 18 bases separated the two germline ends. Using immunoSEQ multiplex PCR, the repertoire was profiled, and TCRdb retains in-frame clones only, with some absent. The sample holds 120,000 or so clones; about 81% are singletons and the top ten take under 2.5%. This TCR was recovered from a woman in her sixties with renal cell carcinoma. This sequence joins TRBV6-1 and TRBJ2-7; the D call may be TRBD1 or TRBD2 (5 bases each). Specimen: blood, collected from a patient whose treatment included radiotherapy and nephrectomy. The CDR3 nucleotides read TGTGCCAGCAGTGAAGTGGTATTTGGGGGTTCGGACGAGCAGTACTTC. Protein: CASSEVVFGGSDEQYF.